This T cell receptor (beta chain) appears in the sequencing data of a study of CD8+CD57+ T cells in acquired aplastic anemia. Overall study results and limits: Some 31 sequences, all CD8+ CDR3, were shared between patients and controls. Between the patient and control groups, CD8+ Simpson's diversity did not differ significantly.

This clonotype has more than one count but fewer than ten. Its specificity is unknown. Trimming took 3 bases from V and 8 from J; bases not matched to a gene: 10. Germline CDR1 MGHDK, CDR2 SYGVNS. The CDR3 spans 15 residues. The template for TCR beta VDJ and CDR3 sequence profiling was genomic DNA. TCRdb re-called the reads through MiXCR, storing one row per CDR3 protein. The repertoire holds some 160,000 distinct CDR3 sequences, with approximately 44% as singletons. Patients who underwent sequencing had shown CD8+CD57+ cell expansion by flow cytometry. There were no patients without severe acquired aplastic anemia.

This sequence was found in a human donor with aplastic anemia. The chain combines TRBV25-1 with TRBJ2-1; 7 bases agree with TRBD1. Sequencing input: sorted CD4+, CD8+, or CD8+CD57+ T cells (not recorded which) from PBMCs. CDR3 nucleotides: TGTGCCAGCAGTGATCGGGCAGGGGGTTTGTATGAGCAGTTCTTC. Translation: CASSDRAGGLYEQFF.